This TCR beta chain was observed in a study of shared clonotypes between healthy human individuals. Naive CD8 cells, CD45RO-negative and positively selected for CCR7, excluded terminally differentiated effector memory CD45RA+ cells. This clone showed up just once. Its matching antigen is unknown. Overall study findings and caveats: Sampling was confined to blood; repertoires within tissues likely differ.

Generated by immunoSEQ multiplex PCR, the TCRdb table keeps only in-frame clones and is missing some. The table has 630,000 or so clones, 95% to 98% seen once. Trimming removed 8 bases at V and 2 bases at J, with 13 bases between. CDR3 length: 13 amino acids. Germline-derived CDR1 and CDR2 are MNHNS and SASEGT. The sequence came from a man younger than 40 in good health. The chain uses TRBV6-1 and TRBJ2-7; D unresolved. Sequencing was performed on naive CD8+ T cells sorted from blood. For the CDR3, the DNA is TGTGCCAGCCGGAAGGGCCTTACCTACGAGCAGTACTTC. As protein: CASRKGLTYEQYF.